One and the same sample provided the 11 T cell receptor beta chains below, sequenced in a study of OX40 agonist ivuxolimab in advanced cancers. TCRdb keeps only in-frame clones here, not all; method: immunoSEQ multiplex PCR. Here the sample spans approximately 70,000 clones, around 93% being singletons. The source was CD4+ or CD8+ T cells sorted from blood, collected in a trial of the OX40 agonist ivuxolimab. Source of these receptors: an adult with an advanced solid tumor such as melanoma, head and neck, liver or kidney cancer.

The gene calls are TRBV19 and TRBJ2-7; a possible D gene is TRBD2 (6 bases). The CDR3 extends over 18 amino acids. The germline V and J ends were trimmed by 1 base and 2 bases, with 21 bases remaining between them. Germline CDR1 LNHDA, CDR2 SQIVND (reference sequence). DNA for the CDR3: TGTGCCAGTAGTATAGGTCTGGGGGTCGGCGGGGCCGCCTACGAGCAGTACTTC. Protein sequence: CASSIGLGVGGAAYEQYF.

This chain uses TRBV19 with TRBJ1-5; 9 bases are shared with TRBD1. Germline lookup yields CDR1 LNHDA and CDR2 SQIVND (reference sequence). The length of the CDR3 is 14 residues. With 7 bases clipped from V and 7 bases from J, the junction kept 8 bases outside the gene matches. CDR3 nucleotides: TGTGCCAGTACTCCCGACAGGGGGATCCAGCCCCAGCATTTT. Its protein product is CASTPDRGIQPQHF.

The rearrangement joins TRBV19 to TRBJ2-4; 9 nucleotides match TRBD1. The CDR3 extends over 17 amino acids. CDR1 and CDR2 (germline): LNHDA, SQIVND (reference sequence). The junction had 9 bases not matched to a gene; V was cut back by 4 bases and J by 2 bases. This CDR3 reads CASSKGQGVETKNIQYF. In DNA form, the CDR3 reads TGTGCCAGTAGTAAGGGACAGGGAGTCGAGACCAAAAACATTCAGTACTTC.

CDR3 nucleotides: TGTGCCAGCAGGTGGAGGGGTAGCACAGATACGCAGTATTTT. Translated, it gives CASRWRGSTDTQYF. The rearrangement uses TRBV2 and TRBJ2-3; weak D call: TRBD2 (6 bases). Deletions cut 6 bases from V and 0 bases from J, with 10 bases between. This CDR3 spans 14 amino acids. The germline CDR1 and CDR2 sequences are SNHLY and FYNNEI. Filled out from reference TRBV2 and TRBJ2-3, the complete variable domain reads EPEVTQTPSHQVTQMGQEVILRCVPISNHLYFYWYRQILGQKVEFLVSFYNNEISEKSEIFDDQFSVERPDGSNFTLKIRSTKLEDSAMYFCASRWRGSTDTQYFGPGTRLTVL.

The chain uses TRBV5-1 and TRBJ1-2; the match to TRBD1 covers 8 bases. CDR1 is SGHRS and CDR2 is YFSETQ in the germline V gene. Losses at the gene ends were 3 bases for V and 4 bases for J; bases not matched to a gene: 5. There are 14 residues in the CDR3. This CDR3 reads CASSYPGQAYGYTF. The CDR3 DNA sequence: TGCGCCAGCAGCTACCCGGGACAGGCCTATGGCTACACCTTC.

The chain couples TRBV6-5 to TRBJ2-7; 8 bases align to TRBD1. Trimming at V came to 5 bases and at J to 5 bases, leaving 8 bases not matched to a gene. Germline values: CDR1 MNHEY, CDR2 SVGAGI. The CDR3 length is 14 residues. CDR3: CASSADRVRDEQYF. The CDR3 coding sequence is TGTGCCAGCAGTGCGGACAGGGTTCGCGACGAGCAGTACTTC.

The rearrangement uses TRBV19 and TRBJ1-2; the D is unclear. The germline V gene encodes CDR1 LNHDA and CDR2 SQIVND (reference sequence). V lost 3 bases to trimming and J lost 3 bases, with 8 bases between them. The CDR3 has 13 residues. This chain's CDR3 is CASSMSMDYGYTF. In nucleotides, the CDR3 is TGTGCCAGTAGTATGTCCATGGACTATGGCTACACCTTC.

This clone has a single count. The J gene is TRBJ2-3, the V gene TRBV29-1; no reliable D call. CDR1 and CDR2 from the germline V gene are SQVTM and ANQGSEA. This CDR3 comprises 12 residues. The V end lost 4 bases, the J end lost 1 base, and 6 bases lay between the germline ends. The CDR3 sequence: CSVVSGTDTQYF. The DNA of the CDR3 is TGCAGCGTTGTTAGTGGCACAGATACGCAGTATTTT.

The chain joins TRBV7-3 to TRBJ2-1; D uncertain. V was clipped by 5 bases and J by 4 bases, with 12 bases between them. This CDR3 comprises 14 residues. Germline CDR1 SGHTA, CDR2 FQGTGA. The CDR3 sequence: CASSASNQYNEQFF. CDR3 DNA: TGTGCCAGCAGCGCTTCCAACCAATACAATGAGCAGTTCTTC.

The rearrangement joins TRBV11-1 to TRBJ2-1, with 8 bases matching TRBD2. V trimming: 1 base; J trimming: 4 bases; junction bases outside the gene matches: 6. The CDR3 has 16 residues. The germline CDR1 and CDR2 sequences are SGHAT and FQDESV (reference sequence). CDR3 protein: CASSLGVSGVYNEQFF. CDR3 nucleotide sequence: TGTGCCAGCAGCTTAGGAGTTAGCGGGGTGTACAATGAGCAGTTCTTC. Full variable domain (missing parts from reference TRBV11-1 and TRBJ2-1): EAEVAQSPRYKITEKSQAVAFWCDPISGHATLYWYRQILGQGPELLVQFQDESVVDDSQLPKDRFSAERLKGVDSTLKIQPAELGDSAMYLCASSLGVSGVYNEQFFGPGTRLTVL.

The chain employs TRBV14 and TRBJ1-4, with 9 bases that match TRBD1. The CDR3 loop spans 15 amino acids. J was trimmed by 8 bases and V by 2 bases; bases with no gene match: 6. CDR1 and CDR2 (germline): SGHDN, FVKESK. The CDR3 DNA sequence: TGTGCCAGCAGCCAACCCGGGACAGGGCCGGAAAAACTGTTTTTT. Protein: CASSQPGTGPEKLFF.